Presented here are 20 T cell receptor beta chains from one specimen sequenced in a study of T cell responses to AZD1222 COVID-19 vaccine. Repertoires were generated with immunoSEQ multiplex PCR, while TCRdb's copy carries only in-frame clones and drops some. The data show 150,000 to 200,000 clones, with 88% seen just once and 25% to 30% held by the top ten. The sequencing used peripheral blood, collected 28 days after the second AZD1222 dose. The origin of the receptors is an adult who received the AZD1222 COVID-19 vaccine.

The chain has TRBV5-1 and TRBJ2-7; 7 nucleotides line up with TRBD1. Trimming cost V 4 bases and J 3 bases; bases outside gene matches: 13. Germline V CDR1 and CDR2: SGHRS, YFSETQ. The CDR3 sequence is 16 residues long. The CDR3, as DNA: TGCGCCAGCAGCATTAATACAGGGGCTCGGAGCTACGAGCAGTACTTC. Translation: CASSINTGARSYEQYF.

The rearrangement links TRBV27 to TRBJ2-2; no firm D call. Deletions cut 6 bases from V and 1 base from J, with 15 bases between. Germline V CDR1 and CDR2: MNHEY, SMNVEV (reference sequence). CDR3 length: 16 amino acids. In DNA, the CDR3 is TGTGCCAGCAGCCCTACTATCCTAAGGAACACCGGGGAGCTGTTTTTT. This translates into CASSPTILRNTGELFF.

The DNA for the CDR3 is TGTGCCAGCAGTGAAGCTGGACCCGATTACAATGAGCAGTTCTTC. Its protein is CASSEAGPDYNEQFF. This chain connects TRBV2 to TRBJ2-1, with D hard to call. Trimming pared 0 bases from V and 4 bases from J, leaving 10 bases between. Germline CDR1 and CDR2: SNHLY and FYNNEI. The length of the CDR3 is 15 residues.

This chain uses TRBV25-1 with TRBJ2-1; no clear D gene. V was trimmed by 8 bases and J by 7 bases, leaving 12 bases between them. The germline V gene has CDR1 MGHDK and CDR2 SYGVNS. There are 12 residues in the CDR3. CDR3 residues: CASARSVNEQFF. In DNA form, the CDR3 reads TGTGCCAGCGCTCGGTCGGTAAATGAGCAGTTCTTC.

The CDR3 bases are TGCGCCAGCAGCCTAGGACAGGGGGCCAACGAGCAGTACTTC. Protein product: CASSLGQGANEQYF. The rearrangement joins TRBV5-1 to TRBJ2-7; 11 bases fit TRBD1. The CDR3 spans 14 residues. V was clipped by 4 bases and J by 5 bases; unmatched bases: 5. CDR1 SGHRS and CDR2 YFSETQ come from the germline V gene.

The chain carries TRBV28 and TRBJ2-1, with a possible D match to TRBD2 (6 bases). The CDR3 has 14 amino acids. Per the germline V gene, CDR1 is MDHEN and CDR2 is SYDVKM. V shed 5 bases and J shed 4 bases, with 12 bases lying between them. CDR3 sequence: CASSPGTSYNEQFF. The CDR3 DNA reads TGTGCCAGCAGTCCCGGGACTTCATACAATGAGCAGTTCTTC.

This chain's CDR3 is CASSPGSVTGNTIYF. The DNA of the CDR3 is TGTGCCAGTAGTCCTGGGAGTGTCACTGGAAACACCATATATTTT. The chain combines TRBV19 with TRBJ1-3; no clear D gene. CDR3 length: 15 amino acids. The V gene's germline CDR1 is LNHDA and CDR2 SQIVND (reference sequence). V shed 5 bases and J shed 2 bases, with 13 bases lying between them.

This clone was seen a few times. The chain couples TRBV5-6 to TRBJ2-1; possibly TRBD1 for D (5 bases). Trimming took off 0 bases at V and 7 bases at J, with 5 bases between the two ends. Germline loops: CDR1 SGHDT, CDR2 YYEEEE. CDR3 size: 12 residues. The chain's CDR3 is CASSLEGNEQFF. CDR3 nucleotide sequence: TGTGCCAGCAGCTTGGAGGGGAATGAGCAGTTCTTC.

The chain couples TRBV13 to TRBJ2-3; 9 bases agree with TRBD1. Trimming removed 0 bases from V and 2 bases from J; junction bases left unmatched: 3. This CDR3 is 16 amino acids long. Germline V gene sequence: CDR1 PRHDT, CDR2 FYEKMQ (reference sequence). DNA of the CDR3: TGTGCCAGCAGCTTAGGGGGGACAGGGATCACAGATACGCAGTATTTT. Residues: CASSLGGTGITDTQYF.

The chain couples TRBV28 to TRBJ2-7; 10 nucleotides match TRBD2. Germline CDR1 and CDR2: MDHEN and SYDVKM. After removal of 3 bases from V and 2 bases from J, the junction contained 22 bases not matched to a gene. The CDR3 is 21 residues long. CDR3: CASSFPRQGSGRPPRAYEQYF. CDR3 coding DNA: TGTGCCAGCAGTTTCCCTAGGCAGGGTAGCGGGAGGCCCCCAAGAGCCTACGAGCAGTACTTC.

This rearrangement joins TRBV13 to TRBJ2-1, with 7 bases aligning to TRBD2. The ends lost 0 bases at V and 1 base at J; junction bases unmatched: 6. The length of the CDR3 is 17 residues. Germline V lookup: CDR1 PRHDT, CDR2 FYEKMQ (reference sequence). Here the CDR3 DNA reads TGTGCCAGCAGCTTAGGCTCCGGGCGGGGGTCCTACAATGAGCAGTTCTTC. This gives the protein CASSLGSGRGSYNEQFF. The full variable domain, with the rest looked up from reference TRBV13 and TRBJ2-1, is AAGVIQSPRHLIKEKRETATLKCYPIPRHDTVYWYQQGPGQDPQFLISFYEKMQSDKGSIPDRFSAQQFSDYHSELNMSSLELGDSALYFCASSLGSGRGSYNEQFFGPGTRLTVL.

The chain couples TRBV7-9 to TRBJ2-3; 12 bases agree with TRBD2. CDR1 is SEHNR and CDR2 is FQNEAQ in the germline V gene (reference sequence). V gave up 5 bases and J gave up 5 bases; unmatched junction bases: 14. CDR3 length: 18 amino acids. This CDR3 is CASSLRGLAGTGGDTQYF. The CDR3 region has the DNA TGTGCCAGCAGCCTACGAGGACTAGCGGGAACTGGTGGAGATACGCAGTATTTT.

The chain couples TRBV6-6 to TRBJ1-5; D remains unclear. CDR3 length: 12 amino acids. Trimming removed 7 bases from V and 3 bases from J, with 7 bases in between. Germline CDR1 and CDR2: MNHNY and SVGAGI (reference sequence). For the CDR3, the DNA is TGTGCCAGCACAGAATACAATCAGCCCCAGCATTTT. This gives the protein CASTEYNQPQHF.

The chain employs TRBV5-6 and TRBJ2-4; possible D gene TRBD1, 5 bases. Germline V gene lookup returns CDR1 SGHDT and CDR2 YYEEEE. V was shortened by 0 bases and J by 0 bases, with 7 bases between the two germline ends. This CDR3 has 15 amino acids. CDR3 region: CASSLVQGAKNIQYF. CDR3 coding DNA: TGTGCCAGCAGCTTGGTTCAGGGAGCCAAAAACATTCAGTACTTC. Based on the CDR3 plus reference TRBV5-6 and TRBJ2-4, the full variable domain is DAGVTQSPTHLIKTRGQQVTLRCSPKSGHDTVSWYQQALGQGPQFIFQYYEEEERQRGNFPDRFSGHQFPNYSSELNVNALLLGDSALYLCASSLVQGAKNIQYFGAGTRLSVL.

This clone was detected a few times. The chain carries TRBV18 and TRBJ1-5, with D maybe TRBD1 (5 bases). Germline-derived CDR1 and CDR2 are KGHSH and LQKENI. V lost 3 bases, J lost 3 bases, and 15 bases lay in between. CDR3 length equals 16 residues. CDR3 sequence (DNA): TGTGCCAGCTCACCCTCCGGGACGGGAATCAATCAGCCCCAGCATTTT. Protein: CASSPSGTGINQPQHF.

This rearrangement joins TRBV19 to TRBJ2-5; D is perhaps TRBD2 (5 bases). The V gene lost 9 bases and the J gene lost 0 bases, with 11 bases spanning the gap. Germline CDR1 and CDR2: LNHDA and SQIVND (reference sequence). The CDR3 contains 13 residues. The CDR3 DNA reads as TGTGCCAGCGAGGGCAGGCACCAAGAGACCCAGTACTTC. It specifies CASEGRHQETQYF.

The V call is TRBV11-2, the J call TRBJ1-3, with 9 nucleotides matching TRBD1. V shed 5 bases and J 4 bases; nucleotides not matched to a gene: 3. This CDR3 is 14 amino acids long. The germline CDR1 and CDR2 sequences are SGHAT and FQNNGV. The CDR3 DNA reads as TGTGCCAGCAGCGACAGGGGGACGGGAAACACCATATATTTT. Encoded protein: CASSDRGTGNTIYF.

The gene calls are TRBV7-3 and TRBJ2-5, with D possibly matching TRBD1 (5 bases). From germline, CDR1 is SGHTA and CDR2 FQGTGA. The V end was cut by 5 bases, the J end by 7 bases, with 20 bases between. This CDR3 comprises 15 residues. CDR3 sequence: CASSQNSPGQGTQYF. The CDR3 coding sequence is TGTGCCAGCAGCCAAAATTCCCCAGGGCAGGGGACCCAGTACTTC.

The V and J genes are TRBV28 and TRBJ1-5; D is undetermined. The CDR3 runs 12 residues. In germline, CDR1 is MDHEN, CDR2 SYDVKM. Deletions cut 8 bases from V and 3 bases from J, with 8 bases between. The CDR3 protein is CASDGPNQPQHF. In nucleotides, the CDR3 is TGTGCCAGCGACGGTCCCAATCAGCCCCAGCATTTT.

The CDR3 spells CATRGLPSTDTQYF. The CDR3 DNA reads as TGTGCCACCCGTGGGCTTCCTAGCACAGATACGCAGTATTTT. This sequence joins TRBV19 and TRBJ2-3; D ambiguous. Trimming took off 10 bases at V and 0 bases at J, with 14 bases between the two ends. The CDR3 consists of 14 residues. Germline-derived CDR1 and CDR2 are LNHDA and SQIVND (reference sequence).